This T cell receptor (beta chain) originates from a study of CD8 T cells in ankylosing spondylitis (dated by TCRdb to 2017 to 2019). Study-wide context: The study profiled T cell receptor beta repertoires in healthy donors and ankylosing spondylitis patients to find disease-linked TCR variants. The whole study cohort included 85 to 120 healthy donors and around 25 ankylosing spondylitis patients. Samples of peripheral blood were taken, and for ankylosing spondylitis patients, synovial fluid was collected as well. What the research found in general, with its limitations: The disease-linked clones showed a CD8+ phenotype and occurred at relatively low frequencies in peripheral blood. Blood from ankylosing spondylitis patients appeared to be characterized by a TCR beta motif composed of under ten highly homologous amino acid variants. Some of the motif variants had been reported before in the synovial fluid and blood of reactive arthritis patients, a finding that suggests common disease-initiation mechanisms. According to the report, matched synovial fluid samples from ankylosing spondylitis patients were significantly enriched for the disease-linked clones.

Here V drops 6 bases and J drops 11 bases, and the junction holds 10 bases not matched to any gene. The CDR3, from cysteine to phenylalanine, totals 13 residues. Just CDR3 DNA is preserved here, 39 bases in frame from base 1. Notes on this clonotype: Its target antigen remains unknown. No much larger clone exists at a distance of one base, and base qualities are not known.

Sequencing was carried out with an Illumina HiSeq 2500. Quantitative 5'-RACE with molecular barcodes was used to prepare TCR beta libraries. The original methods were these. Disease-linked TCR variants were identified with a new computational method built on a probabilistic model of VDJ rearrangement. TCRdb reprocessed the public reads (quality trimming at Q25 with fastp, clone calling with MiXCR) and kept in-frame beta chains. Each entry merges the rows of one CDR3 protein and shows their most common DNA and genes. TCRdb's processing, not the study's, gives the V and J calls here. The sample profile shows 200,000 to 250,000 distinct CDR3 sequences; 15% to 20% of them were found once. 42% of the sample is in the top ten clones.

This receptor was obtained from a male donor with ankylosing spondylitis. Sequenced sample: blood, either unsorted or a sorted T cell fraction (not recorded which). The chain is made from TRBV12-3 or TRBV12-4 and TRBJ1-2; 9 middle bases align to TRBD1. For the CDR3, the sequence is CASSRDREGGYTF. The DNA sequence reads TGTGCCAGCAGCCGGGACAGGGAGGGCGGATACACCTTC.